This T cell receptor beta chain was recorded in a study of T-cell memory formation after mild COVID-19. Study information: TCR clusters were mostly donor specific.

This clonotype was recorded a few times. Its target is unknown. Each CDR3 protein is one row after TCRdb ran MiXCR on the 5' RACE reads. The sample yields approximately 560,000 distinct CDR3 sequences, roughly 17% seen once. The V gene lost 4 bases and the J gene lost 4 bases, with 22 bases spanning the gap. This CDR3 has 17 residues. Per the germline V gene, CDR1 is SEHNR and CDR2 is FQNEAQ (reference sequence). Study-level points and caveats: Chiefly within CM and EM were the contracting CD4+ clones; CD8+ ones were within EMRA. Several responding clones turned up in pre-infection memory, indicating that cross-reactive memory may have taken part. Clones that contracted from day 15 to 85 had balanced CD4/CD8; later expanders were CD4+ biased.

Sample: PBMCs or a T cell subset sorted from them (not recorded which). This sequence originates from an adult woman who had mild COVID-19 (a few samples of this study predate the infection). Cell type and time point are not known. The V gene is TRBV7-9, the J gene TRBJ1-2; possibly TRBD1 for D (5 bases). This CDR3 is CASSYPAGQTLGYGYTF. The DNA for the CDR3 is TGTGCCAGCAGCTACCCTGCCGGACAAACCCTCGGCTATGGCTACACCTTC.